One sample yielded the 14 T cell receptor beta chains listed below, sequenced in a study of T-cell reconstitution after alpha-beta-depleted transplantation in children. As it was prepared, the TCRbeta library received unique molecular identifiers. TCRdb passed the PCR reads through MiXCR, listing each CDR3 protein once. The table shows 350,000 to 450,000 distinct CDR3 sequences, with roughly 22% occurring only once. Sequenced here: PBMCs from the stem cell graft donor, sampled from the stem cell graft. The origin of the receptors is a human donor who donated a stem cell graft to a child with acute myeloid leukemia.

The V and J genes are TRBV5-1 and TRBJ2-3; D gene unclear. Germline CDR1 is SGHRS and CDR2 is YFSETQ. The CDR3 length is 15 residues. Deletions cut 0 bases from V and 2 bases from J, with 10 bases between. The CDR3 DNA follows: TGCGCCAGCAGCTTGGAGGATCCTCCCACAGATACGCAGTATTTT. This gives the protein CASSLEDPPTDTQYF.

V is TRBV7-8 and J is TRBJ2-1; 7 bases line up with TRBD2. The germline V gene has CDR1 SGHVS and CDR2 FQNEAQ. The CDR3 has 12 residues. V shed 2 bases and J 10 bases; nucleotides not matched to a gene: 2. CDR3: CASSLWGGEQFF. In DNA, the CDR3 is TGTGCCAGCAGCTTATGGGGAGGGGAGCAGTTCTTC.

In this sample, this clonotype turned up many times. V usage is TRBV20-1 and J usage is TRBJ2-2; 12 bases are shared with TRBD1. CDR1 is DFQATT and CDR2 is SNEGSKA in the germline V gene (reference sequence). The CDR3 has 14 residues. Trimming cost V 5 bases and J 8 bases; bases outside gene matches: 6. CDR3 DNA sequence: TGCAGTGCTTGGGGGACAGGGGGCGCGGGGGAGCTGTTTTTT. Protein: CSAWGTGGAGELFF.

The gene calls are TRBV24-1 and TRBJ2-1, with 8 bases lining up with TRBD2. J gave up 1 base and V 7 bases, and 8 bases lay outside the gene matches. This CDR3 has 16 amino acids. Looked up from germline, CDR1 is KGHDR and CDR2 is SFDVKD. The CDR3 region is CATSASGSISYNEQFF. The CDR3 region has the DNA TGTGCCACCAGCGCAAGCGGGAGTATTTCCTACAATGAGCAGTTCTTC.

Details on this clonotype: With a much larger clone just one base away, this may be a read error. The chain links TRBV29-1 to TRBJ2-7, with TRBD1 as a possible D gene (5 bases). CDR1 is SQVTM and CDR2 is ANQGSEA in the germline V gene. V was pared by 7 bases and J by 4 bases, with 17 bases between. CDR3 length equals 13 residues. The CDR3 loop reads CSGRTSQPYEQYF. In DNA, the CDR3 is TGCAGCGGCAGGACATCCCAGCCATACGAGCAGTACTTC.

V is TRBV12-3 or TRBV12-4 and J is TRBJ2-1; 8 bases are a match to TRBD1. The CDR3 has 16 amino acids. Unmatched junction bases numbered 15, after V lost 5 bases and J lost 9 bases. The CDR3 is CASSPAHGTGQSEQFF. CDR3 nucleotide sequence: TGTGCCAGCAGTCCCGCCCACGGGACAGGCCAGAGTGAGCAGTTCTTC.

This clonotype was seen a few times. This rearrangement joins TRBV11-2 to TRBJ2-1; 10 nucleotides match TRBD1. J lost 4 bases, V lost 10 bases, and 4 bases had no gene match. The CDR3 runs to 13 residues. Germline values: CDR1 SGHAT, CDR2 FQNNGV. In DNA form, the CDR3 reads TGTGCCACCGAGGACAGGGGGTACAATGAGCAGTTCTTC. It specifies CATEDRGYNEQFF.

The rearrangement uses TRBV30 and TRBJ1-2; maybe TRBD1 (6 bases). Looked up from germline, CDR1 is GTSNPN and CDR2 is SVGIG (reference sequence). This CDR3 is built from 15 residues. Deletions cut 2 bases from V and 6 bases from J, with 19 bases between. This chain's CDR3 is CAWSPIPRQVHGYTF. The CDR3 DNA follows: TGTGCCTGGAGTCCTATACCAAGACAGGTGCATGGCTACACCTTC.

The chain carries TRBV5-1 and TRBJ2-7, with D tentatively TRBD1 (6 bases). The CDR3 loop spans 14 amino acids. V shed 0 bases and J shed 5 bases, with 12 bases lying between them. The germline V gene has CDR1 SGHRS and CDR2 YFSETQ. The CDR3 sequence: CASSLAQGPNEQYF. DNA of the CDR3: TGCGCCAGCAGCTTGGCACAGGGACCTAACGAGCAGTACTTC.

Many counts were recorded for this clonotype. The rearrangement uses TRBV24-1 and TRBJ2-2, with TRBD1 matching 10 bases. Per germline, CDR1 KGHDR and CDR2 SFDVKD. V trimming: 0 bases; J trimming: 1 base; junction bases outside the gene matches: 7. The CDR3 has 19 amino acids. The chain's CDR3 is CATSDLPPGQGKNTGELFF. The CDR3 DNA sequence: TGTGCCACCAGTGATTTGCCACCGGGACAGGGGAAGAACACCGGGGAGCTGTTTTTT.

This clonotype was picked up a small number of times. The chain uses TRBV28 and TRBJ2-3; no definite D call. V dropped 4 bases and J dropped 0 bases, with 11 bases sitting between them. The CDR3 is made up of 15 amino acids. Germline CDR1 is MDHEN and CDR2 is SYDVKM. CDR3 residues: CASSSLRASTDTQYF. Here the CDR3 DNA reads TGTGCCAGCAGTTCCCTCCGGGCTAGCACAGATACGCAGTATTTT.

This clonotype was observed a few times. The chain joins TRBV27 to TRBJ2-3; D ambiguous. V shed 0 bases and J shed 4 bases, with 14 bases lying between them. The germline V gene has CDR1 MNHEY and CDR2 SMNVEV (reference sequence). The CDR3 runs to 16 residues. CDR3 sequence reads: CASSLSLVAAPDTQYF. DNA of the CDR3: TGTGCCAGCAGTTTATCTTTAGTTGCGGCCCCAGATACGCAGTATTTT.

This clonotype has more than one count but fewer than ten. The chain has TRBV4-3 and TRBJ2-1; 11 positions agree with TRBD2. CDR3 length: 18 residues. With V trimmed by 1 base and J by 5 bases, 10 bases remained unmatched. Germline V gene lookup returns CDR1 LGHNA and CDR2 YSLEER. In DNA form, the CDR3 reads TGCGCCAGCAGCCAAGCTTCCGTAGCGGGAGGGCGAGACAATGAGCAGTTCTTC. Translating it yields CASSQASVAGGRDNEQFF.

This chain connects TRBV28 to TRBJ2-4; no reliable D call. V was cut by 1 base and J by 7 bases, with 14 bases left in between. The CDR3 runs 15 residues. From germline, CDR1 is MDHEN and CDR2 SYDVKM. The DNA for the CDR3 is TGTGCCAGCAGTTTATTCTCAGGCTGGATGAACATTCAGTACTTC. Translated, it gives CASSLFSGWMNIQYF.